This T cell receptor beta chain was recorded in a study of CD8 T cells in ankylosing spondylitis. Regarding the study as a whole: Blood of patients with ankylosing spondylitis appeared to be characterized by a TCR beta motif of eight highly homologous variants. Disease-linked clones proved CD8+ and comparatively uncommon in peripheral blood.

V dropped 4 bases and J dropped 2 bases, with 9 bases sitting between them. Germline CDR1 is SGHKS and CDR2 is YYEKEE (reference sequence). CDR3 size: 13 residues. With molecular barcodes, quantitative 5'-RACE was used to make the TCR beta libraries. TCRdb independently ran MiXCR on the 5' RACE reads; one entry per CDR3 protein. Of 700,000 to 850,000 distinct CDR3 sequences detected, approximately 12% appear once; the ten largest clones hold approximately 0.51%. This clonotype was picked up many times. Its specificity is unknown. The source is a male donor with ankylosing spondylitis. Sequenced input: blood, either unsorted or a sorted T cell fraction (not recorded which). This rearrangement joins TRBV5-5 to TRBJ1-2, with D tentatively TRBD1 (5 bases). CDR3 protein: CASSETVNYGYTF. DNA of the CDR3: TGTGCCAGCAGCGAGACAGTAAACTATGGCTACACCTTC.